These T cell receptor beta chains were read from a single sample in a study of blood T cell repertoires in COVID-19. Method: immunoSEQ multiplex PCR; TCRdb's copy keeps in-frame clones and lacks some. The data contain roughly 120,000 clones, roughly nine tenths of them singletons. The sample consisted of peripheral blood. Receptor source: a man between 65 and 79 years old who had recovered from COVID-19. Both conserved end residues are part of each CDR3. The D gene is left open where the match is weak. Clone size is not always given. Where it is, it says once, few, many or a class for expanded clones.

size | J | V | D | CDR3 | DNA
- | TRBJ2-3 | TRBV11-2 | - | CASSLDLALDTQYF | TGTGCCAGCAGCTTAGATCTAGCACTGGATACGCAGTATTTT
- | TRBJ2-1 | TRBV9 | TRBD2 | CASSPTGGYYNEQFF | TGTGCCAGCAGCCCCACGGGGGGATATTACAATGAGCAGTTCTTC
- | TRBJ1-1 | TRBV7-9 | - | CASSNTGGTEAFF | TGTGCCAGCAGCAACACCGGGGGTACTGAAGCTTTCTTT
- | TRBJ1-2 | TRBV5-1 | - | CASSLDRGVYGYTF | TGCGCCAGCAGCTTGGATCGGGGGGTCTATGGCTACACCTTC
- | TRBJ1-2 | TRBV28 | - | CASSLRPVYGYTF | TGTGCCAGCAGTTTGAGGCCCGTCTATGGCTACACCTTC
- | TRBJ2-7 | TRBV9 | - | CASSVSPADSYEQYF | TGTGCCAGCAGCGTATCCCCCGCGGACTCCTACGAGCAGTACTTC
- | TRBJ1-2 | TRBV6-5 | - | CASSIAGGNYGYTF | TGTGCCAGCAGCATCGCGGGGGGAAACTATGGCTACACCTTC
- | TRBJ1-3 | TRBV28 | - | CASEAVNSGNTIYF | TGTGCCAGCGAGGCCGTGAACTCTGGAAACACCATATATTTT
few | TRBJ1-2 | TRBV28 | TRBD1 | CARWDRVYGYTF | TGTGCCAGGTGGGACAGGGTCTATGGCTACACCTTC
few | TRBJ1-6 | TRBV4-1 | - | CASSLEPVAAVYSPLHF | TGCGCCAGCAGCCTCGAACCCGTGGCGGCGGTATACTCACCCCTCCACTTT
- | TRBJ1-1 | TRBV7-9 | TRBD1 | CASSATGATEAFF | TGTGCCAGCAGCGCAACAGGGGCCACTGAAGCTTTCTTT
- | TRBJ2-7 | TRBV18 | - | CASSPPGTPYEQYF | TGTGCCAGCTCACCCCCCGGGACACCCTACGAGCAGTACTTC
- | TRBJ2-1 | TRBV7-2 | - | CASSLNSYNEQFF | TGTGCCAGCAGCTTAAATAGCTACAATGAGCAGTTCTTC
- | TRBJ2-3 | TRBV7-2 | TRBD2 | CASSLLTSGRRGADTQYF | TGTGCCAGCAGCTTACTGACTAGCGGGAGACGAGGGGCAGATACGCAGTATTTT
- | TRBJ2-7 | TRBV30 | TRBD1 | CAWSGQGGEQYF | TGTGCCTGGAGTGGACAGGGTGGCGAGCAGTACTTC
few | TRBJ1-1 | TRBV10-1 | - | CASSEDNEGTEAFF | TGCGCCAGCAGTGAAGACAATGAGGGCACTGAAGCTTTCTTT
- | TRBJ2-7 | TRBV2 | TRBD2 | CASSGGLAPYEQYF | TGTGCCAGCAGTGGGGGACTAGCACCCTACGAGCAGTACTTC
- | TRBJ1-1 | TRBV9 | TRBD1 | CASSVGGQGDTEAFF | TGTGCCAGCAGCGTAGGAGGGCAGGGGGACACTGAAGCTTTCTTT
- | TRBJ1-4 | TRBV7-8 | TRBD1 | CASSPRDRTNEKLFF | TGTGCCAGCAGCCCCCGGGACAGAACTAATGAAAAACTGTTTTTT
- | TRBJ2-5 | TRBV7-9 | - | CASRRVGGRETQYF | TGTGCCAGCAGACGAGTGGGGGGGCGTGAGACCCAGTACTTC
- | TRBJ1-1 | TRBV6-5 | - | CASSRGHIENTEAFF | TGTGCCAGCAGTCGCGGACACATAGAAAACACTGAAGCTTTCTTT
- | TRBJ2-6 | TRBV9 | - | CASSFSGSGANVLTF | TGTGCCAGCAGCTTCAGCGGCTCTGGGGCCAACGTCCTGACTTTC
few | TRBJ2-7 | TRBV7-9 | TRBD2 | CASSTIAGVNHEQYF | TGTGCCAGCAGCACTATAGCGGGAGTAAACCACGAGCAGTACTTC
once | TRBJ2-4 | TRBV27 | TRBD1 | CASSSRTGALTWENIQYF | TGTGCCAGCAGTTCCCGGACAGGGGCTTTGACCTGGGAAAACATTCAGTACTTC
- | TRBJ2-3 | TRBV4-2 | TRBD2 | CASSQGRSSGSTDTQYF | TGTGCCAGCAGCCAGGGGAGGAGTAGCGGGAGCACAGATACGCAGTATTTT
- | TRBJ2-1 | TRBV9 | - | CASSTTGNPYNEQFF | TGTGCCAGCAGCACCACAGGGAACCCCTACAATGAGCAGTTCTTC
- | TRBJ1-3 | TRBV4-1 | - | CASSQAGAHSGNTIYF | TGCGCCAGCAGCCAAGCTGGGGCTCACTCTGGAAACACCATATATTTT
- | TRBJ2-1 | TRBV7-9 | - | CASSPLPEQFF | TGTGCCAGCAGCCCCCTACCTGAGCAGTTCTTC
- | TRBJ2-5 | TRBV4-1 | TRBD1 | CASRDRGGETQYF | TGCGCCAGCAGGGACAGGGGCGGGGAGACCCAGTACTTC
- | TRBJ2-5 | TRBV5-1 | - | CASSNTGTQETQYF | TGCGCCAGCAGCAACACAGGGACCCAAGAGACCCAGTACTTC
- | TRBJ1-2 | TRBV19 | - | CASSLRANYGYTF | TGTGCCAGTAGCTTAAGAGCTAACTATGGCTACACCTTC
once | TRBJ1-2 | TRBV7-8 | TRBD1 | CASSLLTGGLGYTF | TGTGCCAGCAGCTTACTGACAGGGGGCCTCGGCTACACCTTC
- | TRBJ1-3 | TRBV7-3 | - | CASSLDNPSSGNTIYF | TGTGCCAGCAGCTTAGACAACCCGAGCTCTGGAAACACCATATATTTT
- | TRBJ1-1 | TRBV6-1 | - | CASSDRTIPEAFF | TGTGCCAGCAGTGACAGAACGATCCCCGAAGCTTTCTTT
- | TRBJ1-1 | TRBV10-2 | TRBD1 | CASLGGAYTEAFF | TGCGCCAGCCTAGGGGGCGCGTACACTGAAGCTTTCTTT
once | TRBJ1-1 | TRBV4-3 | - | CASSQVLANTEAFF | TGCGCCAGCAGCCAAGTACTAGCGAACACTGAAGCTTTCTTT
- | TRBJ1-2 | TRBV28 | TRBD1 | CASRRDSFLYGYTF | TGTGCCAGCAGACGGGACAGTTTTCTCTATGGCTACACCTTC
- | TRBJ2-1 | TRBV29-1 | TRBD2 | CSVPLADNYNEQFF | TGCAGCGTGCCCCTAGCGGATAACTACAATGAGCAGTTCTTC
- | TRBJ2-5 | TRBV2 | TRBD2 | CASNRLAGGGETQYF | TGTGCCAGCAATCGACTAGCGGGGGGCGGGGAGACCCAGTACTTC
- | TRBJ1-3 | TRBV5-1 | TRBD1 | CASSLGGTANSGNTIYF | TGCGCCAGCAGCTTGGGGGGGACAGCCAACTCTGGAAACACCATATATTTT
- | TRBJ1-6 | TRBV28 | - | CASSFADSPLHF | TGTGCCAGCAGTTTTGCGGATTCACCCCTCCACTTT
- | TRBJ2-5 | TRBV5-6 | - | CASSLGTQETQYF | TGTGCCAGCAGCCTAGGAACCCAAGAGACCCAGTACTTC
- | TRBJ2-1 | TRBV29-1 | TRBD2 | CSFLAGSSYNEQFF | TGCAGCTTTCTAGCGGGGAGCTCCTACAATGAGCAGTTCTTC
once | TRBJ1-1 | TRBV28 | TRBD1 | CASSLGTATMNTEAFF | TGTGCCAGCAGTTTGGGGACAGCCACTATGAACACTGAAGCTTTCTTT
- | TRBJ2-3 | TRBV5-6 | TRBD2 | CASSRGGLTDTQYF | TGTGCCAGCAGCCGGGGGGGCCTCACAGATACGCAGTATTTT
once | TRBJ2-2 | TRBV7-8 | - | CASSYQGFAGELFF | TGTGCCAGCAGCTATCAGGGTTTTGCCGGGGAGCTGTTTTTT
- | TRBJ2-5 | TRBV28 | TRBD2 | CASSPSPRLAGHQETQYF | TGTGCCAGCAGTCCCTCGCCCCGGCTAGCGGGGCACCAAGAGACCCAGTACTTC
- | TRBJ2-3 | TRBV2 | TRBD2 | CASSEERGGTDTQYF | TGTGCCAGCAGTGAGGAGCGGGGGGGCACAGATACGCAGTATTTT
- | TRBJ2-3 | TRBV9 | TRBD1 | CASSVVHRTGFLYF | TGTGCCAGCAGCGTAGTCCACCGGACAGGGTTTTTGTATTTT
- | TRBJ2-1 | TRBV29-1 | - | CSVEDRGTSPADNEQFF | TGCAGCGTTGAAGACCGCGGGACTTCCCCGGCCGACAATGAGCAGTTCTTC